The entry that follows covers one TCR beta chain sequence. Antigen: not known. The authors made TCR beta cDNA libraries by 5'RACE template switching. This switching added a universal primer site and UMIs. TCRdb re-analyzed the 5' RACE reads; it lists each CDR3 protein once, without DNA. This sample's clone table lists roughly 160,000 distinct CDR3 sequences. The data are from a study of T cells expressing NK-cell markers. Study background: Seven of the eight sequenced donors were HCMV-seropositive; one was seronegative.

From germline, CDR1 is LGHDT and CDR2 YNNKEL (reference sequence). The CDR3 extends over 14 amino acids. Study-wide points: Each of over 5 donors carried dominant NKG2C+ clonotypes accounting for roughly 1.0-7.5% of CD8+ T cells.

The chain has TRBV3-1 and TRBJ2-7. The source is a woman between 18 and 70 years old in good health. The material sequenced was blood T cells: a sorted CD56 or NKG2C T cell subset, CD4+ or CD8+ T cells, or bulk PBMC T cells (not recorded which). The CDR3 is CASSHGVRMGEQYF.